This T cell receptor beta chain appears in the sequencing data of a study of T cell responses to AZD1222 COVID-19 vaccine. Study findings and constraints: Unmutated variant regions are reportedly the target of nearly half of TCRs that are spike-specific. Without day 14 samples, only post-peak T cell repertoires were studied. A mostly white British donor set with more females was recruited, and clonal diversity was possibly underestimated.

Points on this clone: Its antigen is not known.

Produced via immunoSEQ multiplex PCR; TCRdb's table is partial and in-frame only. The repertoire holds approximately 110,000 clones, roughly nine tenths seen once, with 3.5% to 4.5% in the top ten. V lost 5 bases and J 3 bases, leaving 7 bases between the germline ends. The germline gives CDR1 SGHTA, CDR2 FQGNSA. This CDR3 has 12 residues. This chain connects TRBV7-2 to TRBJ2-5, with D unclear. Here the sequenced sample was peripheral blood, taken on day 0 of AZD1222 vaccination. This sequence originates from an adult in good health. The CDR3 region is CASSLYKETQYF. The CDR3 DNA reads as TGTGCCAGCAGCCTTTATAAAGAGACCCAGTACTTC.